This section outlines one T cell receptor beta chain sequence together with its context. Its target is unknown. CDR1 is SGDLS and CDR2 is YYNGEE in the germline V gene. The CDR3 runs 15 residues. Trimming removed 5 bases from V and 2 bases from J, with 15 bases in between. The sample originates from a study of shared clonotypes between healthy human individuals. Overall study context: Each donor's CD4 naive and CD4 memory cells filled three plates apiece, CD8 naive two, and CD8 memory one.

The investigators split CD4+ cells into a CD45RA+ naive subset and a CD45RA-negative memory subset. Study results and caveats: What rarefaction showed was incomplete sorted-subset sequencing despite large depth. On the whole, naive subsets had larger estimated richness than memory subsets had.

Measured with immunoSEQ multiplex PCR; TCRdb has only the in-frame clones, and not every one. The sample gives some 2,400,000 clones, more than 90% of which show up once; more than 0.1% is in the top ten. The chain joins TRBV9 to TRBJ2-3; D possibly corresponds to TRBD2 (6 bases). The specimen sequenced was naive CD4+ T cells sorted from blood. Indicated subset: CD45RA+ positively selected. The clonotype comes from a man younger than 35 in good health. The CDR3 is CASSSAGLPTDTQYF. CDR3 in DNA: TGTGCCAGCAGTTCGGCGGGGCTCCCCACAGATACGCAGTATTTT.